The T cell receptor (beta chain) under discussion was sequenced for a study of siplizumab effects on memory and regulatory T cells. Study-level results: With siplizumab, cumulative frequency of CD4+ memory-derived alloreactive sequences dropped significantly. About 75-95% of proliferating CD4+ or CD8+ clones had no assignable naive or memory phenotype. Proliferating Tregs' suppressive function in siplizumab cultures went unconfirmed. No more than a minor fraction of alloreactive clones could be traced back to unstimulated subsets.

A remark on this clone: The antigen remains unidentified.

Measured with immunoSEQ multiplex PCR; TCRdb has only the in-frame clones, and not every one. In the table there are roughly 100,000 clones, under 95% of which are singletons. The V gene's germline CDR1 is SNHLY and CDR2 FYNNEI. The CDR3 consists of 14 residues. The V gene end was trimmed by 7 bases and the J gene end by 5 bases; junction bases not matched to a gene: 5. The TCR was taken from a human donor in good health. This chain links TRBV2 with TRBJ2-1; 10 nucleotides line up with TRBD1. The material sequenced was CD4+ T cells sorted from blood. For the CDR3, the DNA is TGTGCCAGCATCCGCGGGACAGGGGACAATGAGCAGTTCTTC. Its protein is CASIRGTGDNEQFF. The full variable domain, its missing parts supplied by reference TRBV2 and TRBJ2-1, is EPEVTQTPSHQVTQMGQEVILRCVPISNHLYFYWYRQILGQKVEFLVSFYNNEISEKSEIFDDQFSVERPDGSNFTLKIRSTKLEDSAMYFCASIRGTGDNEQFFGPGTRLTVL.